This is a list of T cell receptor beta chains from one sample in a study of T-cell memory formation after mild COVID-19. One entry per CDR3 protein, called by TCRdb with MiXCR from the 5' RACE reads. The sample includes 140,000 to 150,000 distinct CDR3 sequences, about a fifth of them seen just once. Sequencing input: PBMCs or a T cell subset sorted from them (not recorded which). The receptors were gathered from an adult woman who had mild COVID-19 (a few samples of this study predate the infection). Cell type and time point are not known. The CDR3 runs from the conserved cysteine through the conserved F or W. The D gene is left open where the match is weak. Rows give clone size only sometimes, using once, few, many, or a class for an expanded clone.

size: few; V: TRBV19; D: TRBD1; J: TRBJ1-5; DNA: TGTGCCAGTAGTACGGACAGGGGAAGTACTCAGCCCCAGCATTTT; CDR3: CASSTDRGSTQPQHF
size: few; V: TRBV14; D: .; J: TRBJ2-4; DNA: TGTGCCAGCAGCCAAGGGGGGGTCCAAAACATTCAGTACTTC; CDR3: CASSQGGVQNIQYF
size: many; V: TRBV5-1; D: .; J: TRBJ2-3; DNA: TGCGCCAGCAGCTCCAGCCTACCGGGAAGCACAGATACGCAGTATTTT; CDR3: CASSSSLPGSTDTQYF
size: few; V: TRBV3-1; D: TRBD2; J: TRBJ2-2; DNA: TGTGCCAGCATAGGATCGGCGGGGGGGCCCACCGGGGAGCTGTTTTTT; CDR3: CASIGSAGGPTGELFF
size: few; V: TRBV7-9; D: .; J: TRBJ1-2; DNA: TGTGCCAGCAGCCCCGGACAGTTCAAGGGCTACACCTTC; CDR3: CASSPGQFKGYTF
size: .; V: TRBV9; D: .; J: TRBJ2-2; DNA: TGTGCCAGCAGCGTAGACGGGGCTCCCGGGGAGCTGTTTTTT; CDR3: CASSVDGAPGELFF
size: few; V: TRBV6-2/TRBV6-3; D: TRBD1; J: TRBJ2-6; DNA: TGTGCCAGCAGGTCCGGAAAAATTACAGGGGCTGGGGCCAACGTCCTGACTTTC; CDR3: CASRSGKITGAGANVLTF
size: few; V: TRBV7-2; D: .; J: TRBJ2-1; DNA: TGTGCCAGCAGCTTCCAGATCCTGGGGGAGCAGTTCTTC; CDR3: CASSFQILGEQFF
size: .; V: TRBV12-3/TRBV12-4; D: TRBD1; J: TRBJ2-1; DNA: TGTGCCAGCAGGGAAGGACAGGGGGCCTACAATGAGCAGTTCTTC; CDR3: CASREGQGAYNEQFF
size: .; V: TRBV6-5; D: .; J: TRBJ2-5; DNA: TGTGCCACGCGTTACACCCGACGAACGGAGACCCAGTACTTC; CDR3: CATRYTRRTETQYF
size: .; V: TRBV7-2; D: TRBD2; J: TRBJ2-3; DNA: TGTGCCAGCAGCCGGACTAGCGGCACAGATACGCAGTATTTT; CDR3: CASSRTSGTDTQYF
size: .; V: TRBV7-9; D: .; J: TRBJ1-1; DNA: TGTGCCAGCAGCTTAATAGCCGGACCGGGCATCGGCACTGAAGCTTTCTTT; CDR3: CASSLIAGPGIGTEAFF
size: few; V: TRBV4-3; D: TRBD2; J: TRBJ2-2; DNA: TGCGCCAGCAGCCAAGATCATACACTAGCGGGAGCCCTAAACACCGGGGAGCTGTTTTTT; CDR3: CASSQDHTLAGALNTGELFF
size: few; V: TRBV10-3; D: TRBD1; J: TRBJ1-1; DNA: TGTGCCATCAGACCGGGACAGGGGGTGAACACTGAAGCTTTCTTT; CDR3: CAIRPGQGVNTEAFF
size: few; V: TRBV4-1; D: .; J: TRBJ2-7; DNA: TGCGCCAGCAGCCAAGATACGAGGCTTTCCTACGAGCAGTACTTC; CDR3: CASSQDTRLSYEQYF
size: .; V: TRBV5-1; D: .; J: TRBJ1-5; DNA: TGCGCCAGCAGCGCCGACAGTAATCAGCCCCAGCATTTT; CDR3: CASSADSNQPQHF
size: few; V: TRBV7-2; D: TRBD2; J: TRBJ2-6; DNA: TGTGCCAGCAGCCCCCTAAGACTAGCGGGAGTACCTGGGGCCAACGTCCTGACTTTC; CDR3: CASSPLRLAGVPGANVLTF
size: .; V: TRBV14; D: .; J: TRBJ2-7; DNA: TGTGCCAGCAGCCAAGAAGGTCTTGGGTCCTACGAGCAGTACTTC; CDR3: CASSQEGLGSYEQYF
size: .; V: TRBV30; D: TRBD2; J: TRBJ2-7; DNA: TGTGCCTGGATCCCCCGGACTAGCGGATCCTACGAGCAGTACTTC; CDR3: CAWIPRTSGSYEQYF
size: .; V: TRBV12-3/TRBV12-4; D: .; J: TRBJ2-5; DNA: TGTGCCAGCACGCCGAGCCCGGGGACCCAGTACTTC; CDR3: CASTPSPGTQYF
size: many; V: TRBV18; D: .; J: TRBJ2-3; DNA: TGTGCCAGCTCACCACCGGCGCGTTGGGGCACAGATACGCAGTATTTT; CDR3: CASSPPARWGTDTQYF
size: .; V: TRBV3-1; D: TRBD1; J: TRBJ2-2; DNA: TGTGCCAGCAGCCAGACCCGACAGGGAGTTGTCGCGGGCACCGGGGAGCTGTTTTTT; CDR3: CASSQTRQGVVAGTGELFF
size: .; V: TRBV2; D: .; J: TRBJ1-2; DNA: TGTGCCAGCAGGGGGGGGATTAACTATGGCTACACCTTC; CDR3: CASRGGINYGYTF
size: many; V: TRBV27; D: .; J: TRBJ1-1; DNA: TGTGCCAGCAGACTCAGGGGTAACACTGAAGCTTTCTTT; CDR3: CASRLRGNTEAFF
size: many; V: TRBV4-1; D: TRBD2; J: TRBJ2-1; DNA: TGCGCCAGCAGCCAAGATTCCGGGGGGGCCGGTGAGCAGTTCTTC; CDR3: CASSQDSGGAGEQFF
size: .; V: TRBV3-1; D: .; J: TRBJ1-1; DNA: TGTGCCAGCAGCCCACGGTCCCTTACCCGAGAAGCTTTCTTT; CDR3: CASSPRSLTREAFF
size: many; V: TRBV2; D: .; J: TRBJ1-1; DNA: TGTGCCAGCAGTGGAGTCGGTTATGAAGCTTTCTTT; CDR3: CASSGVGYEAFF
size: .; V: TRBV6-5; D: .; J: TRBJ2-7; DNA: TGTGCCAGCAGTTACTCGATCCGGGCCTACGAGCAGTACTTC; CDR3: CASSYSIRAYEQYF